These 8 T cell receptor beta chains share one sample of origin, sequenced in a study of molecular identifiers for immune sequencing clone quantification. In TCRdb, the PCR reads were re-called with MiXCR into one record per CDR3 protein. The data hold some 590,000 distinct CDR3 sequences, with about 25% observed a single time. The specimen sequenced was naive CD8+ T cells from blood, with Jurkat cell RNA spiked in. The sample's subset: FACS-sorted CD8+CD4-CCR7+CD45RA+ naive T cells. The receptors stem from a human donor in good health. Some libraries in this study had Jurkat cell RNA spiked in.

This clonotype was seen repeatedly, ten times or more. V gene TRBV11-2 combines with J gene TRBJ2-1, with a tentative D call TRBD1 (6 bases). The CDR3 covers 14 residues. CDR1 and CDR2 (germline): SGHAT, FQNNGV. Trimming removed 6 bases at V and 15 bases at J, with 24 bases between. CDR3 residues: CASSPGGNRRDAFF. In DNA form, the CDR3 reads TGTGCCAGCAGTCCTGGGGGCAACCGTCGGGATGCGTTCTTC.

This clonotype has only a few counts. This sequence joins TRBV20-1 and TRBJ1-4; no definite D call. The CDR3 spans 14 residues. Germline V gene data show CDR1 as DFQATT and CDR2 as SNEGSKA (reference sequence). V was cut by 3 bases and J by 4 bases, with 12 bases left in between. This CDR3 is CSASGLADNEKLFF. The CDR3, as DNA: TGCAGTGCTAGCGGTCTGGCTGATAATGAAAAACTGTTTTTT.

Many counts were recorded for this clonotype. CDR3 region: CASSPWTGSAGELFF. CDR3 DNA: TGTGCCAGCAGCCCATGGACAGGGAGTGCCGGGGAGCTGTTTTTT. The rearrangement joins TRBV5-4 to TRBJ2-2; 8 positions agree with TRBD1. Germline loops: CDR1 SGHNT, CDR2 YYREEE (reference sequence). The CDR3 is 15 amino acids. V shed 4 bases, J shed 6 bases, and the junction held 8 bases outside the gene matches.

This chain connects TRBV12-3 or TRBV12-4 to TRBJ2-7, with TRBD1 matching over 10 bases. The length of the CDR3 is 15 residues. Trimming removed 6 bases from V and 4 bases from J; junction bases left unmatched: 9. CDR3 nucleotide sequence: TGTGCCAGCAGCCCAAGACAGGGGGCCCCGTACGAGCAGTACTTC. This encodes CASSPRQGAPYEQYF.

The chain couples TRBV2 to TRBJ2-5; a possible D gene is TRBD1 (6 bases). Germline V gene sequence: CDR1 SNHLY, CDR2 FYNNEI. V shed 6 bases and J shed 1 base, with 12 bases lying between them. This CDR3 is 14 amino acids long. The CDR3 is CASRATGPQETQYF. CDR3 DNA sequence: TGTGCCAGCAGGGCGACAGGCCCCCAAGAGACCCAGTACTTC.

CDR3 loop: CSASSPGVLTGELFF. The CDR3 nucleotides read TGCAGTGCTAGTTCCCCAGGGGTCCTCACCGGGGAGCTGTTTTTT. The chain recombines TRBV20-1 with TRBJ2-2; maybe TRBD1 (6 bases). The CDR3 is 15 residues long. CDR1 is DFQATT, CDR2 SNEGSKA, per germline (reference sequence). Trimming shortened V by 3 bases and J by 4 bases, and 15 bases separated the two germline ends.

Notes on this clonotype: In this CDR3 the conserved last residue, phenylalanine or tryptophan, is missing, so a read error is likely. The J gene is TRBJ2-7, the V gene TRBV4-1; 9 positions match TRBD1. CDR1 is MGHRA, CDR2 YSYEKL, per germline. CDR3 length equals 15 residues. J was trimmed by 2 bases and V by 5 bases; bases with no gene match: 7. The DNA of the CDR3 is TGCGCCAGCAGCTTTTTAGACAGGGGGACCTACGAGCAGTACATC. It is translated as CASSFLDRGTYEQYI.

This clonotype was observed at least ten times. The chain combines TRBV20-1 with TRBJ1-5; D might be TRBD1 (6 bases). The V end lost 0 bases, the J end lost 6 bases, and 9 bases lay between the germline ends. Germline V gene data show CDR1 as DFQATT and CDR2 as SNEGSKA (reference sequence). The CDR3 is 13 amino acids. The CDR3 DNA reads TGCAGTGCTAGAGATGGAGGGGGTCAGCCCCAGCATTTT. Translation: CSARDGGGQPQHF.